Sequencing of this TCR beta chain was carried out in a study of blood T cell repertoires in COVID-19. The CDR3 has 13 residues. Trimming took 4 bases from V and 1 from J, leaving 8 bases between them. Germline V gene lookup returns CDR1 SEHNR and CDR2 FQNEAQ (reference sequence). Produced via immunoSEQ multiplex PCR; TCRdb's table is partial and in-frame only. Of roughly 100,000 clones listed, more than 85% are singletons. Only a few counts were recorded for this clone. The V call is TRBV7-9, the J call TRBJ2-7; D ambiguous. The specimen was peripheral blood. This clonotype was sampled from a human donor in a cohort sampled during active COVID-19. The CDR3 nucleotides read TGTGCCAGCAGCTCGGTGGTATCCTACGAGCAGTACTTC. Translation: CASSSVVSYEQYF.